Following are 27 T cell receptor beta chains from one sample sequenced in a study of metastatic and nonmetastatic thyroid tumors. Thyroid surgery had not been preceded by any treatment in any patient. TCRdb called clones again from the PCR reads with MiXCR. Of tens of thousands of clones in the sample, roughly 19% were seen once. The sample was blood. The receptors were sampled from a male donor with papillary thyroid cancer or a benign thyroid nodule (not recorded which). Some clones in this sample may be carry-over from other donors' samples.

This clone showed up many times. The chain links TRBV5-8 to TRBJ2-7; no clear D. The germline V and J ends were trimmed by 2 bases and 5 bases, with 2 bases remaining between them. This CDR3 has 10 amino acids. Per germline, CDR1 SGHTS and CDR2 YDEGEE. The CDR3 sequence is CASSFHEQYF. In DNA form, the CDR3 reads TGTGCCAGCAGCTTTCACGAGCAGTACTTC.

This clone is medium-sized. CDR3 loop: CASSESTDTQYF. In DNA form, the CDR3 reads TGTGCCAGCAGTGAAAGCACAGATACGCAGTATTTT. This sequence joins TRBV27 and TRBJ2-3, with unresolved D. The CDR3 loop spans 12 amino acids. Germline V gene sequence: CDR1 MNHEY, CDR2 SMNVEV (reference sequence). Trimming took off 5 bases at V and 0 bases at J, with 3 bases between the two ends.

The chain carries TRBV6-1 and TRBJ1-5; D call uncertain. Deletions cut 2 bases from V and 7 bases from J, with 9 bases between. Germline V gene lookup returns CDR1 MNHNS and CDR2 SASEGT. The CDR3 is 13 amino acids. CDR3 region: CASSETQRQPQHF. CDR3 coding DNA: TGTGCCAGCAGTGAAACACAGAGACAGCCCCAGCATTTT.

The J gene is TRBJ1-2, the V gene TRBV6-2 or TRBV6-3, with TRBD1 identical over 10 bases. Germline CDR1 and CDR2: MNHEY and SVGEGT. CDR3 length: 16 amino acids. With 6 bases clipped from V and 0 bases from J, the junction kept 7 bases outside the gene matches. The CDR3 DNA follows: TGTGCCAGCAGGCCGGGACAGGGGCTAGCTAACTATGGCTACACCTTC. Its translation is CASRPGQGLANYGYTF.

The gene calls are TRBV5-1 and TRBJ1-5; 10 bases are a match to TRBD1. Germline values: CDR1 SGHRS, CDR2 YFSETQ. This CDR3 has 15 amino acids. V was clipped by 7 bases and J by 7 bases; unmatched bases: 11. This CDR3 is CASAPGTGASQPQHF. CDR3 DNA: TGCGCCAGCGCTCCCGGGACAGGGGCTTCGCAGCCCCAGCATTTT.

This clone counts as medium-sized. J is TRBJ1-5 and V is TRBV15; no reliable D call. Trimming stripped 5 bases from V and 7 bases from J, with 12 bases between. Germline V gene data show CDR1 as LNHNV and CDR2 as YYDKDF (reference sequence). The CDR3 runs 13 residues. The CDR3 DNA reads as TGTGCCACCAGCCCCGGTGTCTTACAGCCCCAGCATTTT. Encoded protein: CATSPGVLQPQHF.

This clone has a count of ten or more. The chain couples TRBV5-1 to TRBJ2-3; D remains ambiguous. The CDR3 runs to 12 residues. Trimming pared 5 bases from V and 0 bases from J, leaving 4 bases between. From germline, CDR1 is SGHRS and CDR2 YFSETQ. This chain's CDR3 is CASSLSTDTQYF. In nucleotides, the CDR3 is TGCGCCAGCAGTTTAAGCACAGATACGCAGTATTTT.

The V gene is TRBV5-1, the J gene TRBJ2-2, with 9 bases lining up with TRBD1. CDR1 and CDR2 (germline): SGHRS, YFSETQ. The length of the CDR3 is 16 residues. Germline trimming cut 0 bases from V and 3 bases from J; bases unmatched to any gene: 3. CDR3 nucleotide sequence: TGCGCCAGCAGCTTGGGGGACAGGGAGGACACCGGGGAGCTGTTTTTT. It yields the protein CASSLGDREDTGELFF.

This clone was picked up many times. The CDR3 DNA follows: TGTGCCAGCAGCCTCCAGAAGGGACAGGTGGTCTCCGAGCAGTACTTC. It is translated as CASSLQKGQVVSEQYF. V is TRBV5-5 and J is TRBJ2-7; 8 bases line up with TRBD1. The CDR3 length is 16 residues. V was clipped by 4 bases and J by 6 bases; unmatched bases: 15. CDR1 and CDR2 from the germline V gene are SGHKS and YYEKEE (reference sequence).

This clone is medium-sized within its sample. The chain has TRBV28 and TRBJ2-6, with D perhaps being TRBD1 or TRBD2 (5 bases each). Germline CDR1 is MDHEN and CDR2 is SYDVKM. Trimming stripped 5 bases from V and 2 bases from J, with 19 bases between. The CDR3 totals 18 residues. This CDR3 is CASSPPGPLSAGANVLTF. CDR3 nucleotides: TGTGCCAGCAGTCCCCCGGGGCCCCTCTCAGCTGGGGCCAACGTCCTGACTTTC.

By share of the sample, this clone is medium-sized. V is TRBV6-5 and J is TRBJ2-7; D is ambiguous. Trimming took off 2 bases at V and 3 bases at J, with 8 bases between the two ends. The CDR3 loop spans 13 amino acids. CDR1 is MNHEY, CDR2 SVGAGI, per germline. The CDR3 DNA reads TGTGCCAGCAGTTACCGAGATGTCTACGAGCAGTACTTC. It yields the protein CASSYRDVYEQYF.

By share, this clone ranks as medium-sized (0.01 to 0.1%). This chain links TRBV6-1 with TRBJ1-2, with D possibly being TRBD1 (6 bases). V gave up 5 bases and J gave up 4 bases, with 14 bases separating them. This CDR3 region has 14 residues. Germline lookup yields CDR1 MNHNS and CDR2 SASEGT. The CDR3 loop reads CASSPAGVSYGYTF. DNA of the CDR3: TGTGCCAGCAGTCCGGCAGGGGTTAGCTATGGCTACACCTTC.

By its share, this clone is medium-sized (0.01 to 0.1%). The genes are TRBV24-1 and TRBJ1-2; the match to TRBD1 covers 9 bases. CDR3 length: 13 residues. The trim removed 2 bases at V and 9 bases at J, leaving 3 bases unmatched. The germline gives CDR1 KGHDR, CDR2 SFDVKD. CDR3 sequence reads: CATSDSGQGSYTF. The CDR3, as DNA: TGTGCCACCAGTGATTCAGGACAGGGGAGCTACACCTTC.

The chain carries TRBV5-1 and TRBJ2-7; D is undetermined. V lost 1 base to trimming and J lost 5 bases, with 10 bases between them. CDR3 size: 13 residues. The V gene's germline CDR1 is SGHRS and CDR2 YFSETQ. CDR3 in amino acids: CASSLSARDEQYF. The CDR3 region has the DNA TGCGCCAGCAGCTTGTCAGCCCGAGACGAGCAGTACTTC.

This clone was seen many times. This chain uses TRBV5-6 with TRBJ2-3; TRBD1 aligns across 9 bases. Germline CDR1 and CDR2: SGHDT and YYEEEE. V was pared by 4 bases and J by 6 bases, with 9 bases of the junction left unmatched. The CDR3 loop spans 15 amino acids. The CDR3 DNA sequence: TGTGCCAGCAGCCGAGACAGGGGGGTAGGGGATACGCAGTATTTT. The encoded protein is CASSRDRGVGDTQYF.

This clone was detected many times. CDR3 loop: CASSSGGYNEQFF. The CDR3 nucleotides read TGTGCCAGCTCATCAGGGGGGTACAATGAGCAGTTCTTC. The chain combines TRBV18 with TRBJ2-1, with D possibly matching TRBD1 (7 bases). V was pared by 5 bases and J by 4 bases, with 9 bases between. CDR3 size: 13 residues. The V gene's germline CDR1 is KGHSH and CDR2 LQKENI.

Worth noting for this clone: A single base separates this from a much larger clone, so it may be a read error. The CDR3 nucleotides read TGTGCCAGCGCTTTCTGGACAGGGAACACTGAAGCTTTCTTT. It encodes CASAFWTGNTEAFF. The chain employs TRBV6-1 and TRBJ1-1, with 7 bases lining up with TRBD1. Trimming removed 8 bases from V and 1 base from J; junction bases left unmatched: 7. The CDR3 is made up of 14 amino acids. The germline gives CDR1 MNHNS, CDR2 SASEGT.

This clone was counted between two and nine times. This chain uses TRBV29-1 with TRBJ2-7; D uncertain. The CDR3 extends over 15 amino acids. Trimming shortened V by 4 bases and J by 4 bases, and 20 bases separated the two germline ends. The germline CDR1 and CDR2 sequences are SQVTM and ANQGSEA. The CDR3 loop is CSVARLLGPRYEQYF. Written as DNA, the CDR3 is TGCAGCGTTGCAAGACTGCTCGGACCGCGTTACGAGCAGTACTTC.

The CDR3 reads CASSSQSGLHSYNEQFF. CDR3 sequence (DNA): TGTGCCAGCAGCTCTCAGTCGGGACTCCACTCCTACAATGAGCAGTTCTTC. This chain joins TRBV11-2 and TRBJ2-1, with TRBD2 as a possible D gene (6 bases). From germline, CDR1 is SGHAT and CDR2 FQNNGV. V shed 4 bases and J shed 0 bases, with 16 bases lying between them. This CDR3 comprises 17 residues.

This clone was detected only a few times. V usage is TRBV27 and J usage is TRBJ2-7; D is unresolved. V shed 6 bases and J shed 2 bases, with 5 bases lying between them. This CDR3 has 11 residues. Per germline, CDR1 MNHEY and CDR2 SMNVEV (reference sequence). CDR3 in amino acids: CASRGTYEQYF. CDR3 DNA: TGTGCCAGCAGGGGTACCTACGAGCAGTACTTC.

Relative to its sample, this clone is medium-sized (0.01 to 0.1%). This chain links TRBV27 with TRBJ2-2, with D possibly being TRBD2 (6 bases). V was pared by 6 bases and J by 6 bases, with 11 bases between. Looked up from germline, CDR1 is MNHEY and CDR2 is SMNVEV (reference sequence). CDR3 length: 13 amino acids. CDR3 sequence reads: CASRDWGAGELFF. Here the CDR3 DNA reads TGTGCCAGCAGGGATTGGGGGGCCGGGGAGCTGTTTTTT.

This clone was counted at least ten times. The chain joins TRBV11-2 to TRBJ2-1; 8 bases line up with TRBD2. Germline loops: CDR1 SGHAT, CDR2 FQNNGV. The CDR3 sequence is 16 residues long. V was clipped by 1 base and J by 8 bases; unmatched bases: 10. The CDR3 here is CASSLVVTSGPDEQFF. In nucleotides, the CDR3 is TGTGCCAGCAGCTTAGTTGTCACTAGCGGTCCGGATGAGCAGTTCTTC.

This clone came up many times. The V call is TRBV9, the J call TRBJ1-3; maybe TRBD1 (6 bases). In germline, CDR1 is SGDLS, CDR2 YYNGEE. Trimming cost V 5 bases and J 0 bases, with 15 bases left between them. The CDR3 is 16 residues long. The CDR3 nucleotides read TGTGCCAGCAGTGCCGGGACACCGAGCTCTGGAAACACCATATATTTT. This gives the protein CASSAGTPSSGNTIYF.

This clone was picked up many times. The chain recombines TRBV7-9 with TRBJ2-7; D gene uncertain. The V gene lost 8 bases and the J gene lost 6 bases, with 17 bases spanning the gap. Germline CDR1 and CDR2: SEHNR and FQNEAQ (reference sequence). This CDR3 has 13 residues. The CDR3 DNA follows: TGTGCCAGCGCAACGCCTGGGGTGGGCGAGCAGTACTTC. Translating gives CASATPGVGEQYF.

This clone counts as medium-sized. V is TRBV28 and J is TRBJ2-1; D uncertain. V was clipped by 4 bases and J by 5 bases, with 12 bases between them. Germline V gene sequence: CDR1 MDHEN, CDR2 SYDVKM. The CDR3 spans 14 residues. CDR3 region: CASSSHRTNNEQFF. CDR3 coding DNA: TGTGCCAGCAGTTCCCACCGTACAAACAATGAGCAGTTCTTC.

This clone was observed at least ten times. The genes are TRBV9 and TRBJ2-1; 8 nucleotides match TRBD2. The CDR3 sequence is 18 residues long. The germline gives CDR1 SGDLS, CDR2 YYNGEE. J lost 0 bases, V lost 3 bases, and 11 bases had no gene match. The CDR3 region has the DNA TGTGCCAGCAGCGGAGTAGGGGGTAGCGGGAACTCCTACAATGAGCAGTTCTTC. Protein product: CASSGVGGSGNSYNEQFF. Filled out from reference TRBV9 and TRBJ2-1, the complete variable domain reads DSGVTQTPKHLITATGQRVTLRCSPRSGDLSVYWYQQSLDQGLQFLIQYYNGEERAKGNILERFSAQQFPDLHSELNLSSLELGDSALYFCASSGVGGSGNSYNEQFFGPGTRLTVL.

This clone was found many times. The chain employs TRBV5-5 and TRBJ2-3; TRBD2 agrees at 10 bases. The CDR3 has 14 amino acids. Trimming cost V 4 bases and J 3 bases; bases outside gene matches: 2. Germline assignment: CDR1 SGHKS and CDR2 YYEKEE (reference sequence). CDR3 protein: CASSRTSGTDTQYF. The CDR3 nucleotides are TGTGCCAGCAGCCGGACTAGCGGTACAGATACGCAGTATTTT.